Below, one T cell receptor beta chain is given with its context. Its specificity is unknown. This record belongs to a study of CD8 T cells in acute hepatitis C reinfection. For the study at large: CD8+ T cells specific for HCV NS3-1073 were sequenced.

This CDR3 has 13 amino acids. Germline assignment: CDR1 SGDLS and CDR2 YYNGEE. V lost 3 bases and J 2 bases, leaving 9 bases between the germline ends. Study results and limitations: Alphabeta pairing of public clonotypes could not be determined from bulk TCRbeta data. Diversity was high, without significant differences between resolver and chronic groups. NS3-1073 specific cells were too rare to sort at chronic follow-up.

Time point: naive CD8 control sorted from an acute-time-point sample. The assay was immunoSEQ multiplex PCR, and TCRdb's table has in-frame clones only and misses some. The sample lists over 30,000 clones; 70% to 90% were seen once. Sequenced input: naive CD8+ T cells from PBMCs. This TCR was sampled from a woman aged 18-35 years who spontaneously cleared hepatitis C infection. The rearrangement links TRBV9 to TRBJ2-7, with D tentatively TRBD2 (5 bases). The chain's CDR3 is CASSGESTYEQYF. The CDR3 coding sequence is TGTGCCAGCAGCGGGGAGTCAACCTACGAGCAGTACTTC.